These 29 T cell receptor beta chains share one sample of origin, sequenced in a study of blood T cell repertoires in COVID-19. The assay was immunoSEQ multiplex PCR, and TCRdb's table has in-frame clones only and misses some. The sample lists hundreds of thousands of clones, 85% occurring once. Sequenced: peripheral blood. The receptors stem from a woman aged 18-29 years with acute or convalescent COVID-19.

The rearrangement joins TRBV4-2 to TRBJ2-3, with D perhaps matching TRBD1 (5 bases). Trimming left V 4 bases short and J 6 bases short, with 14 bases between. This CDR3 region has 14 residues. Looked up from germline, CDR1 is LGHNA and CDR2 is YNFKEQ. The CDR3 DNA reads TGTGCCAGCAGCCTAGATCAGAAGGGGGATACGCAGTATTTT. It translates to CASSLDQKGDTQYF.

The CDR3 spells CASSLGGRTEAFF. Here the CDR3 DNA reads TGTGCCAGCAGCTTGGGGGGGAGGACTGAAGCTTTCTTT. The J gene is TRBJ1-1, the V gene TRBV5-6; possibly TRBD1 for D (5 bases). The CDR3 length is 13 residues. From germline, CDR1 is SGHDT and CDR2 YYEEEE. Trimming stripped 0 bases from V and 5 bases from J, with 8 bases between. The full variable domain, completed using reference TRBV5-6 and TRBJ1-1, is DAGVTQSPTHLIKTRGQQVTLRCSPKSGHDTVSWYQQALGQGPQFIFQYYEEEERQRGNFPDRFSGHQFPNYSSELNVNALLLGDSALYLCASSLGGRTEAFFGQGTRLTVV.

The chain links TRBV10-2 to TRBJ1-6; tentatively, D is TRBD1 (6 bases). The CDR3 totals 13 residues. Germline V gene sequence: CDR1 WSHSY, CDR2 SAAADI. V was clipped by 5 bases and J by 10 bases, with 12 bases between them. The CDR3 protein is CASSPRGRSPLHF. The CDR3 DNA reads TGCGCCAGCAGTCCCAGGGGAAGATCACCCCTCCACTTT.

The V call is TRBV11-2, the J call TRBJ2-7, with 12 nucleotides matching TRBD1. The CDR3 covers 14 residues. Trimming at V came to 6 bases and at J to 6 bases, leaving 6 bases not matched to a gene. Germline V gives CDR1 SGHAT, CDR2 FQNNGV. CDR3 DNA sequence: TGTGCCAGCAGGCCGGGACAGGGGGCGGGCGAGCAGTACTTC. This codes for CASRPGQGAGEQYF.

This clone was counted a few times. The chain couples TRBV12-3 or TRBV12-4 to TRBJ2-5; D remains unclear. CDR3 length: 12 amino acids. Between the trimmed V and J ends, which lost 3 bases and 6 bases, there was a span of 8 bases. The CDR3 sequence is CASSLSSQTQYF. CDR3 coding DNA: TGTGCCAGCAGTTTGTCCTCTCAGACCCAGTACTTC.

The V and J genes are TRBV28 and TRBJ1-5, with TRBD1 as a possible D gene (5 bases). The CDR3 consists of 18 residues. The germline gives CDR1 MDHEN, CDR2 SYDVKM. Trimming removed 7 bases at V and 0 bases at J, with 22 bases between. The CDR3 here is CASTPDRPKIVSNQPQHF. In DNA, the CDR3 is TGTGCCAGCACTCCTGACAGACCCAAAATCGTTAGCAATCAGCCCCAGCATTTT.

In nucleotides, the CDR3 is TGTGCCAGCAGTGAGATTAGATTTGTACTAGCGGGAGGCAATGAGCAGTTCTTC. Translating gives CASSEIRFVLAGGNEQFF. The rearrangement joins TRBV2 to TRBJ2-1; TRBD2 matches at 12 bases. This CDR3 is 18 amino acids long. Germline CDR1 is SNHLY and CDR2 is FYNNEI. The ends lost 3 bases at V and 6 bases at J; junction bases unmatched: 12.

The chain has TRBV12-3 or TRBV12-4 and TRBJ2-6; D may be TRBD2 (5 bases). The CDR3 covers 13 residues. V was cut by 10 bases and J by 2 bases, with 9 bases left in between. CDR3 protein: CAIKGAGANVLTF. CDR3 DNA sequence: TGTGCCATTAAGGGAGCTGGGGCCAACGTCCTGACTTTC.

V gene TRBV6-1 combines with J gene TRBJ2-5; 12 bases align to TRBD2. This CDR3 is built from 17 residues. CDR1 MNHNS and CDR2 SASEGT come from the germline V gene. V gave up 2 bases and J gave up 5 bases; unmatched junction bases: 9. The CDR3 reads CASSEISSGGGYETQYF. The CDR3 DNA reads TGTGCCAGCAGTGAAATCTCTAGCGGGGGGGGATATGAGACCCAGTACTTC.

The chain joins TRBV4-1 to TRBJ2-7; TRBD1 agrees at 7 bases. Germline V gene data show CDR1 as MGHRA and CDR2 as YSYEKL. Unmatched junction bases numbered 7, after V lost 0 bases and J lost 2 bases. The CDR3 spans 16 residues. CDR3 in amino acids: CASSQDARQGPYEQYF. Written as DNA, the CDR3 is TGCGCCAGCAGCCAAGATGCGCGACAGGGACCCTACGAGCAGTACTTC.

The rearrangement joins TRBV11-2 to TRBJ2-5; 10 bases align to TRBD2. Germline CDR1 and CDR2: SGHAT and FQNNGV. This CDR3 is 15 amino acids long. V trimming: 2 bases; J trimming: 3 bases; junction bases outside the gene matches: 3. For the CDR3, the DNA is TGTGCCAGCAGCTTACTAGCGGGAGTAAAAGAGACCCAGTACTTC. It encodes CASSLLAGVKETQYF.

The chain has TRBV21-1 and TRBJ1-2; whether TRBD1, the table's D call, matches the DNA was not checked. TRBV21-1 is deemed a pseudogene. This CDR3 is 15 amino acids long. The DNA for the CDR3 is TGTGCCAGCAGCAAGAGGGACAGCCGCCTTTGTGGCTACACCTTC. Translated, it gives CASSKRDSRLCGYTF.

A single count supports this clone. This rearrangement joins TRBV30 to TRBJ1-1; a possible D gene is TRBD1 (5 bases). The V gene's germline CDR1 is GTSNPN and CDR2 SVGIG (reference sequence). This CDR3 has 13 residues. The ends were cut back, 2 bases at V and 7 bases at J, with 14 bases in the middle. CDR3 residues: CAWSSRGALEAFF. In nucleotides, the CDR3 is TGTGCCTGGAGTTCCCGCGGGGCTCTTGAAGCTTTCTTT.

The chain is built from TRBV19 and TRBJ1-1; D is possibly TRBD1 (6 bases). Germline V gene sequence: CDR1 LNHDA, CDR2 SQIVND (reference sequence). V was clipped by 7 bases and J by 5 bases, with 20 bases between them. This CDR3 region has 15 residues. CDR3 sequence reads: CASTADSSVITEAFF. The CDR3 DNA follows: TGTGCCAGTACCGCGGACAGTTCGGTAATAACTGAAGCTTTCTTT.

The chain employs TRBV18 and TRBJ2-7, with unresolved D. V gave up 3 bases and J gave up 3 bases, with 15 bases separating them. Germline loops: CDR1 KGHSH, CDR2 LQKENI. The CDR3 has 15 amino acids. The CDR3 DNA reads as TGTGCCAGCTCACCCCTTCCGACATCAAACTACGAGCAGTACTTC. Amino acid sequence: CASSPLPTSNYEQYF.

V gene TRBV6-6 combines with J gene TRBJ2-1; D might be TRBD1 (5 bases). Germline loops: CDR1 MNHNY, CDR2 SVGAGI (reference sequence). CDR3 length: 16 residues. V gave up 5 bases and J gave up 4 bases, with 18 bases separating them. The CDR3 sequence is CASSGRTIDNYNEQFF. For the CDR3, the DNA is TGTGCCAGCAGTGGTCGGACAATCGACAATTACAATGAGCAGTTCTTC.

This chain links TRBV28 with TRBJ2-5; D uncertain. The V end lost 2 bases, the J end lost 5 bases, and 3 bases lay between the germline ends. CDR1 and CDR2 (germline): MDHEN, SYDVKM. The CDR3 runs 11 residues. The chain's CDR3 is CASSLQETQYF. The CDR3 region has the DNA TGTGCCAGCAGTTTACAGGAGACCCAGTACTTC.

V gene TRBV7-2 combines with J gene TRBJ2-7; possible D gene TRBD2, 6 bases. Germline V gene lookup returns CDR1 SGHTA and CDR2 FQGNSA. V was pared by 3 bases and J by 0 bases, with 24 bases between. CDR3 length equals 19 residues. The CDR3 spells CASSLGVGRDLSSSYEQYF. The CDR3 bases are TGTGCCAGCAGCTTGGGCGTAGGGCGGGACCTCTCTAGCTCCTACGAGCAGTACTTC.

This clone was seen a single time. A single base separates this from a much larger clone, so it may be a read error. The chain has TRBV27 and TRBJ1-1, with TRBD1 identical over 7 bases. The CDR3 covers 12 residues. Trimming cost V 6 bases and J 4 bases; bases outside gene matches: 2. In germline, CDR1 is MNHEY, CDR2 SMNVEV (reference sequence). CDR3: CASRQGSTEAFF. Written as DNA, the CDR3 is TGTGCCAGCAGACAGGGGAGCACTGAAGCTTTCTTT.

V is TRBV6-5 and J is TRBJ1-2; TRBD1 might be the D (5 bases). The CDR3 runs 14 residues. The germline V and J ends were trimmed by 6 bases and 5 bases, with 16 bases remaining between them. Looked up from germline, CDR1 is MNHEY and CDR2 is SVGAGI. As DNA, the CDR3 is TGTGCCAGCAGCGCCATACTGGGACTGTATGGCTACACCTTC. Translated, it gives CASSAILGLYGYTF.

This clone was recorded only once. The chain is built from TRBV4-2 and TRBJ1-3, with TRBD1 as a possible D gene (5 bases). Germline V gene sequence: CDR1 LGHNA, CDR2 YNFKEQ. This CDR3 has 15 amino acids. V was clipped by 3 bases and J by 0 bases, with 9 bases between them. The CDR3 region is CASSQRDDSGNTIYF. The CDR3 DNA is TGTGCCAGCAGCCAGCGGGACGACTCTGGAAACACCATATATTTT.

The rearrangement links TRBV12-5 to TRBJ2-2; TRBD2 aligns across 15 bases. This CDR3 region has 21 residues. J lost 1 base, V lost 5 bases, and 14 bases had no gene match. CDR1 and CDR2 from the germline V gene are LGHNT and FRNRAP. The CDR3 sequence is CASGPYGGLAGGHMNTGELFF. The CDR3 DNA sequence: TGTGCTAGTGGTCCCTACGGGGGACTAGCGGGGGGCCACATGAACACCGGGGAGCTGTTTTTT.

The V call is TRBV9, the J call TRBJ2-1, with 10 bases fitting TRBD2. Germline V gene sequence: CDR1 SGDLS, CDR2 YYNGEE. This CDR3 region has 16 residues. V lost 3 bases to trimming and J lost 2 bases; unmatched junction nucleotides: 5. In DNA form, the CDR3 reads TGTGCCAGCAGCGCTTCCGGGACTAGCGCCTACAATGAGCAGTTCTTC. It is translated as CASSASGTSAYNEQFF.

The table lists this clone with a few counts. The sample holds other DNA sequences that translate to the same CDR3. The CDR3 sequence is CASSLTGDSYEQYF. In nucleotides, the CDR3 is TGTGCCAGCAGCTTGACAGGGGACTCCTACGAGCAGTACTTC. The rearrangement joins TRBV5-6 to TRBJ2-7, with 7 bases lining up with TRBD1. This CDR3 is built from 14 residues. Germline values: CDR1 SGHDT, CDR2 YYEEEE. V lost 1 base to trimming and J lost 0 bases; unmatched junction nucleotides: 1.

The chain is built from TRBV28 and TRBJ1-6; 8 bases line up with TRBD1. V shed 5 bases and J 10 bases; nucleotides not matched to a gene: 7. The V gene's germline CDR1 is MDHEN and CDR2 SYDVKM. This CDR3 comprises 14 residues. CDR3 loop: CASSTGQGKSPLHF. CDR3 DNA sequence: TGTGCCAGCAGTACCGGACAGGGTAAATCACCCCTCCACTTT.

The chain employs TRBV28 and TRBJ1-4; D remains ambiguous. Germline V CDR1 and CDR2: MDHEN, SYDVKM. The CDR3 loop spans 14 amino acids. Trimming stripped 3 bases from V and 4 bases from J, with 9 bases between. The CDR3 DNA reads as TGTGCCAGCAGTTTCGGGTTCTTTAATGAAAAACTGTTTTTT. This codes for CASSFGFFNEKLFF.

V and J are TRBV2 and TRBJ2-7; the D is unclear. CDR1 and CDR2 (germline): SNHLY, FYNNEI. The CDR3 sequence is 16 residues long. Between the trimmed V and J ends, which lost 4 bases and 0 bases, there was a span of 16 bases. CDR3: CASSAKGAIVSYEQYF. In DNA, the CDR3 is TGTGCCAGCAGTGCGAAAGGAGCCATCGTCTCCTACGAGCAGTACTTC.

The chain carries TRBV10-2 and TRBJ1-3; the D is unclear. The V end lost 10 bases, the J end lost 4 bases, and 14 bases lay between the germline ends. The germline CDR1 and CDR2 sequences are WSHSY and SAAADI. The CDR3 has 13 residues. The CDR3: CATGMSAGNTIYF. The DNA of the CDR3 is TGCGCCACCGGGATGAGCGCCGGAAACACCATATATTTT.

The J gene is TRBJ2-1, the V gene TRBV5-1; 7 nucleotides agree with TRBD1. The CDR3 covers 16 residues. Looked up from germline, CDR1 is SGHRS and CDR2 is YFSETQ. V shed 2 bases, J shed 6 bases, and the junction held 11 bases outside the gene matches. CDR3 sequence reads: CASSLVHRGLANEQFF. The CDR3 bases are TGCGCCAGCAGCTTAGTCCACAGGGGTCTGGCCAATGAGCAGTTCTTC.